Presented here are 25 T cell receptor beta chains from one specimen sequenced in a study of spatial heterogeneity in lung cancer. TCRdb re-analysed the 5' RACE reads in MiXCR, keeping a single row per CDR3 protein. Found here are about 5,600 distinct CDR3 sequences, about 8% of them singletons; the top ten hold 28%. Notes on the study in general: Counts of expanded alpha and beta TCRs within tumors tracked the tumor nonsynonymous mutation count.

These TCRs are of unknown antigen specificity. Time point specified: sample taken at primary tumor resection. The material was lung tumor tissue, obtained at surgery. Receptors originate from a female donor with early-stage non-small cell lung cancer.

By frequency in the sample, this clonotype is medium-sized. This beta chain was picked up by a library intended for alpha chains and is off target, so its count carries little meaning. This chain joins TRBV7-8 and TRBJ2-1; 11 nucleotides line up with TRBD1. There are 15 residues in the CDR3. Germline V gene lookup returns CDR1 SGHVS and CDR2 FQNEAQ. V shed 4 bases and J 9 bases; nucleotides not matched to a gene: 8. DNA for the CDR3: TGTGCCAGCAGCTCCGCAGGACAGGGGGCGGGTGAGCAGTTCTTC. It specifies CASSSAGQGAGEQFF.

By share of the sample, this clonotype is medium-sized (0.01 to 0.1%). For a library built for alpha chains, this beta chain is a stray read; little rests on its size. The rearrangement joins TRBV4-2 to TRBJ2-7; the match to TRBD2 covers 9 bases. This CDR3 comprises 17 residues. The trim removed 0 bases at V and 5 bases at J, leaving 11 bases unmatched. The germline gives CDR1 LGHNA, CDR2 YNFKEQ. CDR3 nucleotide sequence: TGTGCCAGCAGCCAAGATCGGCGGACTAGCGCCAATAACGAGCAGTACTTC. This sequence encodes CASSQDRRTSANNEQYF.

This clonotype is classed as medium-sized (0.01 to 0.1%). With the library built for alpha chains, this beta chain is off target and its frequency is not meaningful. CDR3 DNA: TGTGCCAGCAGCTTAGGGATTGGGAGGGTTGGCTCCTACAATGAGCAGTTCTTC. Protein: CASSLGIGRVGSYNEQFF. V is TRBV7-2 and J is TRBJ2-1, with 7 bases lining up with TRBD2. Trimming at V came to 1 base and at J to 0 bases, leaving 9 bases not matched to a gene. Germline CDR1 SGHTA, CDR2 FQGNSA. This CDR3 comprises 18 residues.

This clonotype appeared many times. For a library built for alpha chains, this beta chain is a stray read; little rests on its size. The chain uses TRBV12-3 or TRBV12-4 and TRBJ2-2; no clear D. The ends were cut back, 9 bases at V and 6 bases at J, with 11 bases in the middle. The CDR3 sequence is 12 residues long. The CDR3: CASSLVPGELFF. CDR3 nucleotides: TGTGCCAGTAGTCTAGTCCCCGGGGAGCTGTTTTTT.

This clonotype is classed as medium-sized. This beta chain lies outside the target of a library built for alpha chains; its clone size means little. The gene calls are TRBV20-1 and TRBJ1-4, with TRBD1 identical over 7 bases. The germline V gene encodes CDR1 DFQATT and CDR2 SNEGSKA (reference sequence). Trimming at V came to 5 bases and at J to 5 bases, leaving 5 bases not matched to a gene. CDR3 length equals 13 residues. The CDR3 region is CSAAGTVNEKLFF. CDR3 DNA: TGCAGTGCTGCCGGGACAGTAAATGAAAAACTGTTTTTT.

This clonotype was found many times. With the library built for alpha chains, this beta chain is off target and its frequency is not meaningful. The rearrangement links TRBV2 to TRBJ1-5, with 8 bases identical to TRBD1. The CDR3 runs to 14 residues. The ends lost 6 bases at V and 5 bases at J; junction bases unmatched: 6. Per the germline V gene, CDR1 is SNHLY and CDR2 is FYNNEI. CDR3 DNA: TGTGCCAGCAGCCCCGGACAGGGATATCAGCCCCAGCATTTT. Translating gives CASSPGQGYQPQHF.

Points on this clonotype: This beta chain lies outside the target of a library built for alpha chains; its clone size means little. DNA of the CDR3: TGTGCCAGCAGTCCAAGCGGGAGATCCTACGAGCAGTACTTC. Amino acid sequence: CASSPSGRSYEQYF. The V call is TRBV12-3 or TRBV12-4, the J call TRBJ2-7; 8 positions match TRBD2. Trimming removed 5 bases from V and 1 base from J; junction bases left unmatched: 4. This CDR3 region has 14 residues.

At least ten counts were recorded for this clonotype. As an off-target read in a library built for alpha chains, this beta chain has a frequency of little significance. The J gene is TRBJ2-7, the V gene TRBV7-2, with 7 bases identical to TRBD1. Looked up from germline, CDR1 is SGHTA and CDR2 is FQGNSA. J gave up 2 bases and V 1 base, and 5 bases lay outside the gene matches. The CDR3 extends over 15 amino acids. The CDR3 DNA reads TGTGCCAGCAGCTTAGACTCGGGACAGACCTACGAGCAGTACTTC. Residues: CASSLDSGQTYEQYF.

This clonotype ranks as medium-sized. This beta chain appears as a stray read in a library generated for alpha chains; its size is not informative. V and J are TRBV4-2 and TRBJ2-7; D is perhaps TRBD1 (6 bases). Per germline, CDR1 LGHNA and CDR2 YNFKEQ. This CDR3 has 14 residues. V lost 4 bases, J lost 0 bases, and 10 bases lay in between. The CDR3 protein is CASSPRTDSYEQYF. Here the CDR3 DNA reads TGTGCCAGCAGCCCCCGGACAGACTCCTACGAGCAGTACTTC.

Many counts were recorded for this clonotype. Found in a library prepared for alpha chains, this beta chain is an off-target read, and its abundance has little meaning. The chain combines TRBV24-1 with TRBJ2-3; a possible D gene is TRBD2 (6 bases). Germline CDR1 KGHDR, CDR2 SFDVKD. There are 13 residues in the CDR3. With 5 bases removed from V and 5 bases from J, the gap between germline ends came to 10 bases. The CDR3 loop is CATSGGAEDTQYF. The CDR3 DNA follows: TGTGCCACCAGTGGCGGGGCAGAAGATACGCAGTATTTT.

This clonotype ranks as medium-sized (0.01 to 0.1%). Since it is a stray read in a library aimed at alpha chains, this beta chain has a size that is not meaningful. The chain recombines TRBV9 with TRBJ2-2, with D perhaps matching TRBD2 (5 bases). CDR3 length: 15 amino acids. CDR1 and CDR2 from the germline V gene are SGDLS and YYNGEE. Between the trimmed V and J ends, which lost 0 bases and 6 bases, there was a span of 12 bases. Here the CDR3 DNA reads TGTGCCAGCAGCGTAGAGGTCCCCGGGGCCGGGGAGCTGTTTTTT. Its protein product is CASSVEVPGAGELFF.

Details on this clonotype: This beta chain is a stray sequence in a library constructed for alpha chains; its clone size is not meaningful. The chain uses TRBV29-1 and TRBJ1-5; a possible D gene is TRBD1 (5 bases). The germline V gene encodes CDR1 SQVTM and CDR2 ANQGSEA. The CDR3 is 12 residues long. V shed 4 bases and J shed 7 bases, with 11 bases lying between them. The CDR3 nucleotides are TGCAGCGTTGGGGACTTGGGCCAGCCCCAGCATTTT. Translation gives CSVGDLGQPQHF.

This clonotype has a count of ten or more. A library prepared for alpha chains yielded this beta chain as an off-target read; its size is of little meaning. The chain carries TRBV14 and TRBJ1-1, with D possibly matching TRBD1 (5 bases). The germline V and J ends were trimmed by 5 bases and 4 bases, with 14 bases remaining between them. Germline-derived CDR1 and CDR2 are SGHDN and FVKESK. The CDR3 loop spans 14 amino acids. The CDR3 region has the DNA TGTGCCAGCAGCTTAGGGCGGGGGAGCACTGAAGCTTTCTTT. Protein product: CASSLGRGSTEAFF.

By proportion, this clonotype is medium-sized. Because this beta chain is a stray read in a library intended to capture alpha chains, its abundance should not be given much weight. The chain is built from TRBV3-1 and TRBJ2-2; 7 bases are a match to TRBD2. V gave up 1 base and J gave up 5 bases; unmatched junction bases: 1. Germline V CDR1 and CDR2: LGHDT, YNNKEL (reference sequence). CDR3 length: 14 amino acids. As DNA, the CDR3 is TGTGCCAGCAGCCAAGGAGCGGGAACCGGGGAGCTGTTTTTT. Amino acid sequence: CASSQGAGTGELFF.

A word on this clonotype: As an off-target read in a library built for alpha chains, this beta chain has a frequency of little significance. V usage is TRBV4-2 and J usage is TRBJ1-2; maybe TRBD1 (5 bases). This CDR3 has 15 amino acids. Per germline, CDR1 LGHNA and CDR2 YNFKEQ. The V gene lost 0 bases and the J gene lost 5 bases, with 13 bases spanning the gap. CDR3: CASSQDWEGRYGYTF. The DNA for the CDR3 is TGTGCCAGCAGCCAAGATTGGGAGGGGCGGTATGGCTACACCTTC.

This clonotype has ten or more counts. This beta chain is off target for a library built for alpha chains, so its abundance means little. The chain links TRBV5-1 to TRBJ2-3; D remains ambiguous. Germline V gene data show CDR1 as SGHRS and CDR2 as YFSETQ. The CDR3 loop spans 12 amino acids. The germline V and J ends were trimmed by 5 bases and 0 bases, with 4 bases remaining between them. The CDR3 bases are TGCGCCAGCAGGGCAAGCACAGATACGCAGTATTTT. Amino acid sequence: CASRASTDTQYF.

This clonotype is medium-sized. This beta chain came through as a stray read in a library set up for alpha chains, and its size says little. The CDR3 DNA follows: TGTGCCAGCAGTCCCCCCTCCCCCGCGGCTAATGAAAAACTGTTTTTT. This translates into CASSPPSPAANEKLFF. The rearrangement joins TRBV6-1 to TRBJ1-4; D gene uncertain. Germline V gene lookup returns CDR1 MNHNS and CDR2 SASEGT. V lost 5 bases, J lost 3 bases, and 16 bases lay in between. The CDR3 covers 16 residues.

This clonotype occurred many times. With the library built for alpha chains, this beta chain is off target and its frequency is not meaningful. J is TRBJ1-1 and V is TRBV4-2; no reliable D call. Trimming took off 0 bases at V and 7 bases at J, with 6 bases between the two ends. This CDR3 comprises 12 residues. Germline V gene lookup returns CDR1 LGHNA and CDR2 YNFKEQ. The CDR3 spells CASSQDASEAFF. DNA for the CDR3: TGTGCCAGCAGCCAAGATGCAAGTGAAGCTTTCTTT.

Judged by abundance, this clonotype is medium-sized. A library made for alpha chains picked up this beta chain off target, so its size means little. The chain carries TRBV5-6 and TRBJ2-3, with D possibly matching TRBD2 (6 bases). The germline V and J ends were trimmed by 3 bases and 2 bases, with 16 bases remaining between them. The length of the CDR3 is 16 residues. The V gene's germline CDR1 is SGHDT and CDR2 YYEEEE. Here the CDR3 DNA reads TGTGCCAGCAGCTCCAGACTAGGGTGGGCCACAGATACGCAGTATTTT. Translated: CASSSRLGWATDTQYF.

This clonotype was counted many times. With the library built for alpha chains, this beta chain is off target and its frequency is not meaningful. This rearrangement joins TRBV12-3 or TRBV12-4 to TRBJ2-3, with TRBD2 identical over 15 bases. J was trimmed by 7 bases and V by 4 bases; bases with no gene match: 9. CDR3 length: 17 residues. CDR3 sequence reads: CASSSQTGTSGRNTQYF. DNA of the CDR3: TGTGCCAGCAGTTCACAGACCGGGACTAGCGGGAGGAATACGCAGTATTTT.

This clonotype was picked up a small number of times. This beta chain came through as a stray read in a library set up for alpha chains, and its size says little. The V call is TRBV7-2, the J call TRBJ2-5, with D hard to call. Germline lookup yields CDR1 SGHTA and CDR2 FQGNSA. V lost 2 bases to trimming and J lost 1 base, with 8 bases between them. CDR3 length: 14 residues. The CDR3 bases are TGTGCCAGCAGCTTACTTGCGCCCCAAGAGACCCAGTACTTC. It codes for CASSLLAPQETQYF.

There are many counts of this clonotype. The library was designed around alpha chains, so this beta chain is a stray read whose abundance carries little weight. The V call is TRBV20-1, the J call TRBJ2-3, with D maybe TRBD1 (7 bases). Germline lookup yields CDR1 DFQATT and CDR2 SNEGSKA (reference sequence). The CDR3 has 14 amino acids. Trimming removed 0 bases at V and 5 bases at J, with 12 bases between. CDR3 nucleotide sequence: TGCAGTGCTAGAGATGGCCAGGGGGGAGATACGCAGTATTTT. Translating gives CSARDGQGGDTQYF.

This clonotype is medium-sized in the sample. This beta chain turned up in a library designed for alpha chains; as an off-target read, its abundance says little. The chain carries TRBV28 and TRBJ1-1; weak D call: TRBD1 (5 bases). The germline V gene has CDR1 MDHEN and CDR2 SYDVKM. Trimming took 6 bases from V and 1 from J, leaving 12 bases between them. The CDR3 is 14 residues long. CDR3 DNA sequence: TGTGCCAGCAGGTGGAGGGGCGGGAACACTGAAGCTTTCTTT. Translating it yields CASRWRGGNTEAFF.

This clonotype appeared many times. Since it is a stray read in a library aimed at alpha chains, this beta chain has a size that is not meaningful. J is TRBJ2-1 and V is TRBV7-2; 10 nucleotides agree with TRBD2. CDR1 and CDR2 (germline): SGHTA, FQGNSA. J lost 4 bases, V lost 0 bases, and 9 bases had no gene match. This CDR3 contains 18 residues. In DNA form, the CDR3 reads TGTGCCAGCAGCTTAGCCGAAGCGGGGGGGCCGTATTACAATGAGCAGTTCTTC. Its translation: CASSLAEAGGPYYNEQFF. Drawing the rest from reference TRBV7-2 and TRBJ2-1, the complete variable domain is GAGVSQSPSNKVTEKGKDVELRCDPISGHTALYWYRQSLGQGLEFLIYFQGNSAPDKSGLPSDRFSAERTGGSVSTLTIQRTQQEDSAVYLCASSLAEAGGPYYNEQFFGPGTRLTVL.

This clonotype showed up many times. Being off target in a library aimed at alpha chains, this beta chain has a size of little meaning. V usage is TRBV20-1 and J usage is TRBJ2-1; 8 bases are a match to TRBD2. The V segment lost 0 bases and the J segment 3 bases; nucleotides outside the gene matches: 4. Germline CDR1 reads DFQATT; CDR2 reads SNEGSKA (reference sequence). The CDR3 is 15 residues long. CDR3 sequence: CSAREAGAIYNEQFF. CDR3 DNA sequence: TGCAGTGCTAGAGAAGCGGGAGCGATCTACAATGAGCAGTTCTTC.